The TCR beta chain under discussion was sequenced for a study of cytomegalovirus exposure and HLA in healthy donors. Study summary: As released early, the data held 70 million to 95 million unique TCRs from HLA-typed donors.

In the PCR, 60 Vbeta and 13 Jbeta primers were used. Profiled with immunoSEQ multiplex PCR; TCRdb holds only in-frame clones, not every one. In all, the sample yields about 88,000 clones. V was trimmed by 0 bases and J by 8 bases, leaving 5 bases between them. The germline V gene encodes CDR1 LGHNA and CDR2 YSLEER. The CDR3 spans 12 residues. This receptor was identified in a girl between 5 and 17 years old in good health and CMV-seropositive. Sequenced material: PBMCs. The V and J genes are TRBV4-3 and TRBJ2-1, with D hard to call. The CDR3 sequence is CASSQDRYEQFF. For the CDR3, the DNA is TGCGCCAGCAGCCAAGATCGGTATGAGCAGTTCTTC.